This T cell receptor beta chain is from a study of CD8 T cells in Susac syndrome. Study-wide background: Clinically active disease was present in 5 or 6 of the sequenced Susac syndrome patients. Roughly 8 of these patients were in remission. When blood was drawn, the patients with Susac syndrome were therapy-naive, on corticosteroids, or on intravenous immunoglobulin alone.

Regarding the study as a whole: As the study acknowledged, the number of individuals who were part of its TCR sequencing and HLA analysis was relatively small.

On this clonotype: The antigen is undetermined.

Germline CDR1 is SQVTM and CDR2 is ANQGSEA. The trim removed 5 bases at V and 5 bases at J, leaving 10 bases unmatched. This CDR3 has 14 residues. The RNA input was roughly 0.45 to 1 ug, and it was reverse transcribed with random hexamers. Amplification of TCR beta CDR3 by immunoSEQ multiplex PCR spanned 54 Vbeta and 13 Jbeta. TCRdb passed the immunoSEQ multiplex PCR reads through MiXCR, listing each CDR3 protein once. The data hold 150,000 to 200,000 distinct CDR3 sequences, with 94% observed a single time. The sequencing sample was made of CD4+ T cells from PBMCs. This clonotype was obtained from a human donor with Susac syndrome. This chain joins TRBV29-1 and TRBJ2-5; 8 bases are a match to TRBD2. In DNA form, the CDR3 reads TGCAGCGTTAAAACGGGACTAGGAATCGAGACCCAGTACTTC. Translated, it gives CSVKTGLGIETQYF.